This T cell receptor beta chain appears in the sequencing data of a study of T cell repertoires in cytomegalovirus infection. This clonotype turned up a few times. Its antigen is unknown. Study-level findings and limits: The ex vivo response was dominated by HLA-C-restricted CMV-specific TCR beta clonotypes.

The CDR3 runs 16 residues. The germline V and J ends were trimmed by 2 bases and 7 bases, with 21 bases remaining between them. The germline V gene encodes CDR1 SGHVS and CDR2 FQNEAQ. TCRdb re-called the reads through MiXCR, storing one row per CDR3 protein. The sample records 350,000 to 450,000 distinct CDR3 sequences, less than 20% being singletons. This TCR derives from a human donor in good health (CMV status not recorded). Some clones in this sample may be carry-over from other donors' samples. This sequence joins TRBV7-8 and TRBJ2-7, with D tentatively TRBD2 (5 bases). Sequences were obtained from PBMCs. In DNA form, the CDR3 reads TGTGCCAGCAGCTTATCCTCCCGAGCGGCCGTTTTGGAGCAGTACTTC. As protein: CASSLSSRAAVLEQYF.